The clone carrying this T cell receptor beta chain was seen more than once but under ten times. From germline, CDR1 is SGHTS and CDR2 YDEGEE. V was pared by 0 bases and J by 6 bases, with 4 bases between. CDR3 length equals 11 residues. The entry originates in a study of blood T cell repertoires in COVID-19. Repertoires were generated with immunoSEQ multiplex PCR, while TCRdb's copy carries only in-frame clones and drops some. This sample carries about 190,000 clones, roughly 84% of them seen once, and the ten largest clones take less than 3.5%. This TCR was sampled from a woman aged 25 to 39 who had been exposed to COVID-19. The V gene is TRBV5-8, the J gene TRBJ2-7; no reliable D call. Sample: PBMCs or T cells enriched from blood (not recorded which). CDR3 nucleotide sequence: TGTGCCAGCAGCTTGGCCGGCGAGCAGTACTTC. It yields the protein CASSLAGEQYF.